The 17 T cell receptor beta chains below come from one sample, sequenced in a study of cytomegalovirus exposure and HLA in healthy donors. It was with 60 Vbeta and 13 Jbeta primers that the PCR ran. Profiled with immunoSEQ multiplex PCR; TCRdb holds only in-frame clones, not every one. The table has 130,000 to 150,000 clones, 78% seen once. Specimen: PBMCs. The receptors derive from a man aged 35 to 55 in good health and CMV-seropositive.

This clone was observed once. This chain connects TRBV4-2 to TRBJ2-6, with D perhaps TRBD2 (5 bases). The CDR3 is made up of 16 amino acids. The ends were cut back, 0 bases at V and 3 bases at J, with 9 bases in the middle. Germline CDR1 reads LGHNA; CDR2 reads YNFKEQ. The CDR3: CASSQEPRVGANVLTF. DNA of the CDR3: TGTGCCAGCAGCCAAGAACCGAGGGTTGGGGCCAACGTCCTGACTTTC.

The chain joins TRBV30 to TRBJ1-1; no reliable D call. Germline loops: CDR1 GTSNPN, CDR2 SVGIG (reference sequence). The length of the CDR3 is 10 residues. The V and J ends lost 2 bases and 6 bases respectively, with 4 bases between them. CDR3 coding DNA: TGTGCCTGGAGTCGGGCTGAAGCTTTCTTT. This codes for CAWSRAEAFF.

The sample holds a few counts of this clone. The rearrangement links TRBV7-9 to TRBJ2-5, with TRBD2 matching over 8 bases. Germline V gene sequence: CDR1 SEHNR, CDR2 FQNEAQ (reference sequence). Losses at the gene ends were 5 bases for V and 5 bases for J; bases not matched to a gene: 10. This CDR3 has 15 amino acids. CDR3 DNA: TGTGCCAGCAGCGAACAGCGGGAGTGGTCGGAGACCCAGTACTTC. Protein: CASSEQREWSETQYF.

The chain has TRBV25-1 and TRBJ2-7; TRBD2 might be the D (7 bases). This CDR3 has 16 residues. The germline V gene has CDR1 MGHDK and CDR2 SYGVNS. Deletions cut 2 bases from V and 3 bases from J, with 17 bases between. Here the CDR3 reads CASSEGGGGPLYEQYF. DNA for the CDR3: TGTGCCAGCAGTGAAGGAGGGGGGGGCCCCCTCTACGAGCAGTACTTC.

This chain links TRBV6-5 with TRBJ2-5, with TRBD2 matching over 8 bases. V lost 2 bases and J lost 1; bases outside the gene matches: 6. The germline CDR1 and CDR2 sequences are MNHEY and SVGAGI. The CDR3 contains 16 residues. CDR3 DNA sequence: TGTGCCAGCAGTTACGGTCGGAGCGGGGGCCAAGAGACCCAGTACTTC. It is translated as CASSYGRSGGQETQYF.

The chain links TRBV4-1 to TRBJ1-5, with TRBD1 matching over 10 bases. The CDR3 spans 16 residues. V was clipped by 3 bases and J by 6 bases; unmatched bases: 8. CDR1 MGHRA and CDR2 YSYEKL come from the germline V gene. The CDR3 DNA is TGCGCCAGCAGCCACGGCGACAGGGGGCTCTTTCAGCCCCAGCATTTT. It translates to CASSHGDRGLFQPQHF.

The chain couples TRBV2 to TRBJ2-1, with 8 positions matching TRBD1. The CDR3 consists of 14 residues. Per the germline V gene, CDR1 is SNHLY and CDR2 is FYNNEI. V lost 8 bases, J lost 12 bases, and 15 bases stayed unmatched. The CDR3 here is CASGGTGTPKGQFF. The CDR3 bases are TGTGCCAGCGGTGGGACAGGTACTCCCAAGGGGCAGTTCTTC.

Only a few counts were recorded for this clone. The chain couples TRBV4-3 to TRBJ2-1, with D possibly TRBD1 on 6 matching bases. Germline V lookup: CDR1 LGHNA, CDR2 YSLEER. Deletions cut 0 bases from V and 0 bases from J, with 12 bases between. The CDR3 spans 17 residues. CDR3 DNA sequence: TGCGCCAGCAGCCAAGATCAGAGGGGGAGCTCCTACAATGAGCAGTTCTTC. This sequence encodes CASSQDQRGSSYNEQFF.

This clone was counted only a few times. The CDR3 protein is CASSIVLWDRGAGELFF. The DNA for the CDR3 is TGTGCCAGTAGTATAGTTCTTTGGGACAGGGGAGCCGGGGAGCTGTTTTTT. V usage is TRBV19 and J usage is TRBJ2-2, with TRBD1 identical over 10 bases. The CDR3 contains 17 residues. J lost 6 bases, V lost 1 base, and 8 bases had no gene match. Per the germline V gene, CDR1 is LNHDA and CDR2 is SQIVND (reference sequence).

The J gene is TRBJ2-5, the V gene TRBV5-1, with a tentative D call TRBD2 (6 bases). This CDR3 has 17 residues. V gave up 0 bases and J gave up 1 base, with 16 bases separating them. Germline lookup yields CDR1 SGHRS and CDR2 YFSETQ. This CDR3 is CASSLDRVGRGQETQYF. Written as DNA, the CDR3 is TGCGCCAGCAGCTTGGATCGGGTCGGGAGAGGCCAAGAGACCCAGTACTTC.

V is TRBV11-3 and J is TRBJ2-3; 11 nucleotides line up with TRBD1. V shed 4 bases and J 3 bases; nucleotides not matched to a gene: 6. Germline V gene sequence: CDR1 SGHNT, CDR2 YENEEA. This CDR3 is built from 16 residues. CDR3 bases: TGTGCCAGCAGCTATGCCGGGACAGGGGGAACAGATACGCAGTATTTT. Translating gives CASSYAGTGGTDTQYF. The full variable domain, its missing parts supplied by reference TRBV11-3 and TRBJ2-3, is EAGVVQSPRYKIIEKKQPVAFWCNPISGHNTLYWYLQNLGQGPELLIRYENEEAVDDSQLPKDRFSAERLKGVDSTLKIQPAELGDSAVYLCASSYAGTGGTDTQYFGPGTRLTVL.

The V and J genes are TRBV7-9 and TRBJ2-1; a weak D match, TRBD2 (5 bases). This CDR3 region has 13 residues. Per germline, CDR1 SEHNR and CDR2 FQNEAQ (reference sequence). V lost 5 bases, J lost 5 bases, and 10 bases lay in between. CDR3 in amino acids: CASSDGKDNEQFF. CDR3 coding DNA: TGTGCCAGCAGCGACGGGAAGGACAATGAGCAGTTCTTC.

The rearrangement links TRBV7-9 to TRBJ2-7; D call uncertain. Per the germline V gene, CDR1 is SEHNR and CDR2 is FQNEAQ (reference sequence). This CDR3 is 13 amino acids long. Trimming took 1 base from V and 12 from J, leaving 16 bases between them. Written as DNA, the CDR3 is TGTGCCAGCAGCTTAGAGGCGGTAGTAGGATGGTACTTC. Protein product: CASSLEAVVGWYF.

This clone came up once. The CDR3 sequence is CASSQGDTDTQYF. DNA for the CDR3: TGTGCCAGCTCACAGGGGGACACAGATACGCAGTATTTT. The gene calls are TRBV18 and TRBJ2-3; D possibly corresponds to TRBD1 (6 bases). Per germline, CDR1 KGHSH and CDR2 LQKENI. V was clipped by 4 bases and J by 2 bases, with 7 bases between them. The CDR3 sequence is 13 residues long.

The gene calls are TRBV6-5 and TRBJ2-7; D is undetermined. The CDR3 is 14 amino acids. From germline, CDR1 is MNHEY and CDR2 SVGAGI. With 2 bases removed from V and 1 base from J, the gap between germline ends came to 9 bases. CDR3 DNA: TGTGCCAGCAGTTACCACTACTTATCCTACGAGCAGTACTTC. Amino acids: CASSYHYLSYEQYF.

The chain joins TRBV2 to TRBJ1-2; tentatively, D is TRBD1 (5 bases). The CDR3 sequence is 15 residues long. Trimming took off 2 bases at V and 0 bases at J, with 10 bases between the two ends. Looked up from germline, CDR1 is SNHLY and CDR2 is FYNNEI. The CDR3 region is CASSERGESNYGYTF. CDR3 DNA sequence: TGTGCCAGCAGTGAACGGGGGGAGTCTAACTATGGCTACACCTTC.

The CDR3 DNA is TGTGCCAGCAGTAGGGGTTTATCTGGGGCCAACGTCCTGACTTTC. Its translation is CASSRGLSGANVLTF. The chain is built from TRBV6-5 and TRBJ2-6, with D possibly TRBD1 on 5 matching bases. This CDR3 comprises 15 residues. The V end lost 5 bases, the J end lost 1 base, and 9 bases lay between the germline ends. The germline V gene has CDR1 MNHEY and CDR2 SVGAGI.